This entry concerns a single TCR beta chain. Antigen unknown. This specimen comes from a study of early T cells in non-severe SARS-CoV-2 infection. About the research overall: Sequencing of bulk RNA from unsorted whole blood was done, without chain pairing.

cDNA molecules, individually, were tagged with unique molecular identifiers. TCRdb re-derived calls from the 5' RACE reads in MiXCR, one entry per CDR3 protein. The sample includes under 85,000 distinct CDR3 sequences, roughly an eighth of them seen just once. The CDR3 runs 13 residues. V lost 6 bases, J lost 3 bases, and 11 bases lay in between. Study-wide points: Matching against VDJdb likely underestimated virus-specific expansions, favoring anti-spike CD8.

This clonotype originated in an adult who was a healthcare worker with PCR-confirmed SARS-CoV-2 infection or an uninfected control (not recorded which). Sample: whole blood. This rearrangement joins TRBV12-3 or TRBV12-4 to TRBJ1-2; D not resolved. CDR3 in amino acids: CASRVGGHYGYTF. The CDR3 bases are TGTGCCAGCAGAGTAGGTGGGCACTATGGCTACACCTTC.